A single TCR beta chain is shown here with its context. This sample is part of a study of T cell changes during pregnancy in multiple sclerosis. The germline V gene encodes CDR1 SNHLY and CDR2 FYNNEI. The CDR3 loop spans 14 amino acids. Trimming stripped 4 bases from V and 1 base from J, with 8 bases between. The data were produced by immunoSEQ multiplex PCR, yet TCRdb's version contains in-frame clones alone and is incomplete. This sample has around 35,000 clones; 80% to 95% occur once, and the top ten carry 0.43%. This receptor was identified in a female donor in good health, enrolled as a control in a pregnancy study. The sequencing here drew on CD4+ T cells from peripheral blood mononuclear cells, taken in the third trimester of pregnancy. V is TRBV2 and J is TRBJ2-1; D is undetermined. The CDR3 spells CASSAEASYNEQFF. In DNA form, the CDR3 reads TGTGCCAGCAGTGCTGAAGCATCCTACAATGAGCAGTTCTTC.